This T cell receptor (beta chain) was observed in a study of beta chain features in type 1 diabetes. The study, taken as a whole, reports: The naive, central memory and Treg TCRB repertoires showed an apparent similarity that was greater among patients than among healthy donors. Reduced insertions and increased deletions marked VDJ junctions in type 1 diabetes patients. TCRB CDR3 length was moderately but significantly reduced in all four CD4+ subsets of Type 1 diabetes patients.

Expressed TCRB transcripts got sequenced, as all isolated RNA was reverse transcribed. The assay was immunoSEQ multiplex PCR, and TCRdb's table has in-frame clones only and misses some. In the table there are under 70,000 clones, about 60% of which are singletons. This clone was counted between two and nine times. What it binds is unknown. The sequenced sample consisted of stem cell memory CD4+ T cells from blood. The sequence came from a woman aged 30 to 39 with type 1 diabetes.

The DNA for the CDR3 is TGTGCCAGCTCACCTCGACTAGCGGGAGGGCTGAGCAATGAGCAGTTCTTC. It translates to CASSPRLAGGLSNEQFF. This chain joins TRBV18 and TRBJ2-1, with 14 bases that match TRBD2. Germline V lookup: CDR1 KGHSH, CDR2 LQKENI. Trimming cost V 3 bases and J 6 bases; bases outside gene matches: 7. The CDR3 is 17 residues long.